Listed below are T cell receptor beta chains from one sample, sequenced in a study of lymphopenia after photon versus proton radiotherapy. Profiled with immunoSEQ multiplex PCR; TCRdb holds only in-frame clones, not every one. The sample holds 75,000 or so clones, around 88% seen once. The source material was peripheral blood, sampled from a patient treated with proton-based radiotherapy. The receptors here all came from a man aged 60 to 69 with pancreatic cancer. Each CDR3 is given with its conserved first and last residue. Each record gives: clone size, J gene, D gene, V gene, CDR3 DNA, CDR3 protein. D genes are given only for firm matches. Clone size is stated in some rows and not others, as once, few, many or a class when expanded.

.,TRBJ2-1,.,TRBV9,TGTGCCAGCAGCGTAGGCGACCGACTGAGGTTGTACAATGAGCAGTTCTTC,CASSVGDRLRLYNEQFF
.,TRBJ2-7,TRBD2,TRBV6-1,TGTGCCAGCAGTGAAGGGACTAGCGGGAGGGTCAACTTC,CASSEGTSGRVNF
.,TRBJ2-1,TRBD2,TRBV28,TGTGCCAGCAGAACCGGGACTAGCGGATGGAATGAGCAGTTCTTC,CASRTGTSGWNEQFF
.,TRBJ2-1,TRBD1,TRBV4-1,TGCGCCAGCAGCCATCCTCCGGGACAGGGAGACAATGAGCAGTTCTTC,CASSHPPGQGDNEQFF
.,TRBJ2-7,TRBD2,TRBV2,TGTGCCAGCACCGTCGGGGAGGGAAGGAAGTACTTC,CASTVGEGRKYF
.,TRBJ2-2,.,TRBV5-5,TGTGCCAGCAGCTTGGTCCTGAACACCGGGGAGCTGTTTTTT,CASSLVLNTGELFF
.,TRBJ2-5,.,TRBV6-6,TGTGCCAGCAGTTACTCCGGAGGGAGGGAGACCCAGTACTTC,CASSYSGGRETQYF
.,TRBJ2-1,TRBD2,TRBV7-9,TGTGCCAGCAGCACCGTAGCGGGGGGAGCCTACAATGAGCAGTTCTTC,CASSTVAGGAYNEQFF
.,TRBJ1-1,.,TRBV7-2,TGTGCCAGCAGCTTAATGGGGAGCGGGGAAGCTTTCTTT,CASSLMGSGEAFF
few,TRBJ2-2,TRBD1,TRBV10-3,TGTGCCAGTACTGGGACAGGGATGGTTCCCGGGGAGCTGTTTTTT,CASTGTGMVPGELFF
.,TRBJ1-1,.,TRBV7-2,TGTGCCAGCAGCAGAACAGGGAACACTGAAGCTTTCTTT,CASSRTGNTEAFF
.,TRBJ2-1,.,TRBV30,TGTGCCTGGAGTATATTTGGGACCTCTGGGGGTGAGCAGTTCTTC,CAWSIFGTSGGEQFF
once,TRBJ2-1,.,TRBV7-3,TGTGCCAGCAGCCCCTACGTGGGGGCCCCCTACAATGAGCAGTTCTTC,CASSPYVGAPYNEQFF
.,TRBJ1-1,.,TRBV10-2,TGCGCCAGCAGTGACCCAAAAACGACGGCTAGGACTGAAGCTTTCTTT,CASSDPKTTARTEAFF